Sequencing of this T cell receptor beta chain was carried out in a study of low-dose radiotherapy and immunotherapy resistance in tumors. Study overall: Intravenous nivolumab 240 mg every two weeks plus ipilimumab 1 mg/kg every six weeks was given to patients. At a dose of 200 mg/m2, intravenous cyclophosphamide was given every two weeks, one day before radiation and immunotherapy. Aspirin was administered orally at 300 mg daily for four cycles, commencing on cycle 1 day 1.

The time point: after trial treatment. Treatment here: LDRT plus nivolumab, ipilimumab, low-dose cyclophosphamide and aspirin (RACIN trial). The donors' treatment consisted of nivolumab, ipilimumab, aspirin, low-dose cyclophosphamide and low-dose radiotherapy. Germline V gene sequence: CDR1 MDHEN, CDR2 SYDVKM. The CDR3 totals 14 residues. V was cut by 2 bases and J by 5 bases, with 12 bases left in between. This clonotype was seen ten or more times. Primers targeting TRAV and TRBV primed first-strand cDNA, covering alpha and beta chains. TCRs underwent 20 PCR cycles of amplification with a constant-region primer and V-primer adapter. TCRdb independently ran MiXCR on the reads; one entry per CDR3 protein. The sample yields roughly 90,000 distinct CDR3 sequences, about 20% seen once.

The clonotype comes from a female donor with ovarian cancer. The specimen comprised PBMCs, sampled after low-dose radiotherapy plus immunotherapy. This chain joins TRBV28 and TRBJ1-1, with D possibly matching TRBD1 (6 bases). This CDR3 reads CASSLTARGTEAFF. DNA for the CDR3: TGTGCCAGCAGTTTAACAGCGAGGGGGACTGAAGCTTTCTTT. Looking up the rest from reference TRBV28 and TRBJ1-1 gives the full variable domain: DVKVTQSSRYLVKRTGEKVFLECVQDMDHENMFWYRQDPGLGLRLIYFSYDVKMKEKGDIPEGYSVSREKKERFSLILESASTNQTSMYLCASSLTARGTEAFFGQGTRLTVV.